What follows are 16 T cell receptor beta chains derived from one specimen sequenced in a study of blood T cell repertoires in COVID-19. Repertoires were generated with immunoSEQ multiplex PCR, while TCRdb's copy carries only in-frame clones and drops some. The sample yields about 250,000 clones, approximately 86% seen once. Sequenced: peripheral blood. The receptor source for this set is a woman aged 55-70 years who had recovered from COVID-19.

The rearrangement links TRBV5-1 to TRBJ2-3, with TRBD2 identical over 10 bases. V was pared by 4 bases and J by 3 bases, with 5 bases of the junction left unmatched. Germline V lookup: CDR1 SGHRS, CDR2 YFSETQ. This CDR3 is built from 15 residues. The CDR3 here is CASSQLAGTTDTQYF. The CDR3 bases are TGCGCCAGCAGCCAACTAGCGGGGACGACAGATACGCAGTATTTT.

The chain employs TRBV27 and TRBJ2-7; TRBD1 aligns across 11 bases. The germline V gene has CDR1 MNHEY and CDR2 SMNVEV (reference sequence). CDR3 length equals 14 residues. V lost 6 bases, J lost 5 bases, and 6 bases stayed unmatched. DNA for the CDR3: TGTGCCAGCAGCCAGGGGGACAGGGGGAACGAGCAGTACTTC. Translated, it gives CASSQGDRGNEQYF.

V gene TRBV3-1 (or the pseudogene TRBV3-2) combines with J gene TRBJ1-4; D call uncertain. V was pared by 3 bases and J by 2 bases, with 7 bases between. Germline V gene lookup returns CDR1 LGHDT and CDR2 YNNKEL (reference sequence). The CDR3 runs 14 residues. CDR3 residues: CASSHQATNEKLFF. Written as DNA, the CDR3 is TGTGCCAGCAGCCATCAGGCGACTAATGAAAAACTGTTTTTT.

The CDR3 reads CASKEGGEADTQYF. The CDR3 DNA is TGCGCCAGCAAGGAAGGCGGGGAAGCAGATACGCAGTATTTT. The chain joins TRBV5-1 to TRBJ2-3; tentatively, D is TRBD2 (6 bases). Looked up from germline, CDR1 is SGHRS and CDR2 is YFSETQ. The CDR3 contains 14 residues. Trimming removed 6 bases from V and 4 bases from J, with 15 bases in between.

The J gene is TRBJ1-6, the V gene TRBV2, with no clear D. V was clipped by 11 bases and J by 3 bases, with 11 bases between them. This CDR3 spans 13 amino acids. Germline V gives CDR1 SNHLY, CDR2 FYNNEI. CDR3 residues: CAFRDLYNSPLHF. CDR3 in DNA: TGTGCCTTCCGGGATCTCTATAATTCACCCCTCCACTTT.

The rearrangement links TRBV5-4 to TRBJ2-7, with no clear D. The CDR3 spans 11 residues. V lost 0 bases to trimming and J lost 6 bases, with 4 bases between them. Germline V gives CDR1 SGHNT, CDR2 YYREEE (reference sequence). The CDR3 coding sequence is TGTGCCAGCAGCTTGGCGGGCGAGCAGTACTTC. It yields the protein CASSLAGEQYF.

This clone was picked up a small number of times. The rearrangement uses TRBV18 and TRBJ2-1; 7 positions agree with TRBD2. This CDR3 has 15 amino acids. CDR1 is KGHSH, CDR2 LQKENI, per germline. The ends lost 5 bases at V and 1 base at J; junction bases unmatched: 5. As DNA, the CDR3 is TGTGCCAGCTCATCTCACGGGGGGTCCTACAATGAGCAGTTCTTC. As protein: CASSSHGGSYNEQFF. The whole variable domain, filled in from reference TRBV18 and TRBJ2-1, reads NAGVMQNPRHLVRRRGQEARLRCSPMKGHSHVYWYRQLPEEGLKFMVYLQKENIIDESGMPKERFSAEFPKEGPSILRIQQVVRGDSAAYFCASSSHGGSYNEQFFGPGTRLTVL.

The chain links TRBV9 to TRBJ2-3, with D possibly matching TRBD2 (6 bases). Per germline, CDR1 SGDLS and CDR2 YYNGEE. The CDR3 loop spans 16 amino acids. The V end lost 0 bases, the J end lost 4 bases, and 15 bases lay between the germline ends. CDR3 bases: TGTGCCAGCAGCGTAGTTTCGGGAACGGGGGCAGATACGCAGTATTTT. This gives the protein CASSVVSGTGADTQYF.

The V call is TRBV7-2, the J call TRBJ1-2; maybe TRBD1 (5 bases). CDR1 is SGHTA and CDR2 is FQGNSA in the germline V gene. This CDR3 region has 14 residues. Trimming stripped 4 bases from V and 7 bases from J, with 16 bases between. Here the CDR3 reads CASSSSGGFGGYTF. The CDR3 DNA follows: TGTGCCAGCAGCTCTTCGGGGGGTTTCGGTGGCTACACCTTC.

This chain connects TRBV6-5 to TRBJ1-6; 9 bases are shared with TRBD1. CDR1 is MNHEY, CDR2 SVGAGI, per germline. The CDR3 covers 14 residues. V lost 5 bases and J lost 10; bases outside the gene matches: 6. As DNA, the CDR3 is TGTGCCAGCAGTACGACAGGGGGGAGGTCACCCCTCCACTTT. It is translated as CASSTTGGRSPLHF.

V gene TRBV5-1 combines with J gene TRBJ2-3, with 15 nucleotides matching TRBD2. There are 15 residues in the CDR3. V shed 4 bases, J shed 9 bases, and the junction held 6 bases outside the gene matches. Germline V gene lookup returns CDR1 SGHRS and CDR2 YFSETQ. CDR3 residues: CASSVGLAGGETQYF. CDR3 DNA: TGCGCCAGCAGCGTGGGACTAGCGGGGGGAGAAACGCAGTATTTT.

This clone has a handful of counts. The rearrangement uses TRBV7-2 and TRBJ1-6, with 8 positions matching TRBD1. The CDR3 covers 15 residues. J gave up 9 bases and V 5 bases, and 9 bases lay outside the gene matches. Germline loops: CDR1 SGHTA, CDR2 FQGNSA. The DNA of the CDR3 is TGTGCCAGCAGCCCAAGACAGGGGCTGAGTTCACCCCTCCACTTT. It encodes CASSPRQGLSSPLHF. The whole variable domain, remainder taken from reference TRBV7-2 and TRBJ1-6, is GAGVSQSPSNKVTEKGKDVELRCDPISGHTALYWYRQSLGQGLEFLIYFQGNSAPDKSGLPSDRFSAERTGGSVSTLTIQRTQQEDSAVYLCASSPRQGLSSPLHFGNGTRLTVT.

The chain joins TRBV7-2 to TRBJ1-4, with 7 bases that match TRBD1. The CDR3 has 14 residues. The V gene end was trimmed by 1 base and the J gene end by 8 bases; junction bases not matched to a gene: 4. The V gene's germline CDR1 is SGHTA and CDR2 FQGNSA. CDR3 protein: CASSLVQGVEKLFF. For the CDR3, the DNA is TGTGCCAGCAGCTTAGTGCAGGGGGTCGAAAAACTGTTTTTT.

This clone was observed at least ten times. This rearrangement joins TRBV4-2 to TRBJ1-5; D is unresolved. The CDR3 covers 11 residues. The germline V gene has CDR1 LGHNA and CDR2 YNFKEQ. Trimming took 4 bases from V and 4 from J, leaving 2 bases between them. The CDR3 DNA sequence: TGTGCCAGCAGCCCAAATCAGCCCCAGCATTTT. This encodes CASSPNQPQHF.

The chain recombines TRBV15 with TRBJ2-7; 9 nucleotides line up with TRBD1. This CDR3 is built from 14 residues. V trimming: 4 bases; J trimming: 3 bases; junction bases outside the gene matches: 4. In germline, CDR1 is LNHNV, CDR2 YYDKDF (reference sequence). CDR3 nucleotide sequence: TGTGCCACCAGCACTCGACAGGGGGACTACGAGCAGTACTTC. It encodes CATSTRQGDYEQYF. Supplemented by reference TRBV15 and TRBJ2-7, the full variable domain reads DAMVIQNPRYQVTQFGKPVTLSCSQTLNHNVMYWYQQKSSQAPKLLFHYYDKDFNNEADTPDNFQSRRPNTSFCFLDIRSPGLGDTAMYLCATSTRQGDYEQYFGPGTRLTVT.

The chain couples TRBV5-1 to TRBJ2-7, with TRBD2 matching over 9 bases. V lost 7 bases and J lost 7; bases outside the gene matches: 12. The CDR3 sequence is 14 residues long. The germline V gene encodes CDR1 SGHRS and CDR2 YFSETQ. This CDR3 reads CASGIAGEMGEQYF. DNA of the CDR3: TGCGCCAGCGGTATAGCGGGGGAAATGGGTGAGCAGTACTTC. The full variable domain, its missing parts supplied by reference TRBV5-1 and TRBJ2-7, is KAGVTQTPRYLIKTRGQQVTLSCSPISGHRSVSWYQQTPGQGLQFLFEYFSETQRNKGNFPGRFSGRQFSNSRSEMNVSTLELGDSALYLCASGIAGEMGEQYFGPGTRLTVT.